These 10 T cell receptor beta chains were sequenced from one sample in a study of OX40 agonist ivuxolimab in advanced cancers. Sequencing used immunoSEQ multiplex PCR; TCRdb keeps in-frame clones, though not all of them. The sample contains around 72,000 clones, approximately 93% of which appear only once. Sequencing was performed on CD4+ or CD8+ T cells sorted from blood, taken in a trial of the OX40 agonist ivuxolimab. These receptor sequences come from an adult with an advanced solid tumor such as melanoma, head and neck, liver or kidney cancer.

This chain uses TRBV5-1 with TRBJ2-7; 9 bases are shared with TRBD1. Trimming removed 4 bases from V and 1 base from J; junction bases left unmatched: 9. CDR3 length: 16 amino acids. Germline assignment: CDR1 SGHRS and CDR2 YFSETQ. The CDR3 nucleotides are TGCGCCAGCAGCGTACTCGTTGGGACAGGGTCCTACGAGCAGTACTTC. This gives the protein CASSVLVGTGSYEQYF.

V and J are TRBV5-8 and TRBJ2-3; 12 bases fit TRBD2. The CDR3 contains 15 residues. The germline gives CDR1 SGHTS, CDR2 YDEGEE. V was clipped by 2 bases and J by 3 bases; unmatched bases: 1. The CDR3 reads CASSFLAGGTDTQYF. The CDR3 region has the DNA TGTGCCAGCAGCTTTCTAGCGGGGGGGACAGATACGCAGTATTTT.

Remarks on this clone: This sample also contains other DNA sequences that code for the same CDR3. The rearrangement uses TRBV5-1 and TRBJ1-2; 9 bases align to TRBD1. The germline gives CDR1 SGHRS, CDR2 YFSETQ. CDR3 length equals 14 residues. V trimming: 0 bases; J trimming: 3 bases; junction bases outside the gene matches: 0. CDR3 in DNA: TGCGCCAGCAGCTTGGGGGACAGGGACTATGGCTACACCTTC. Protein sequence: CASSLGDRDYGYTF.

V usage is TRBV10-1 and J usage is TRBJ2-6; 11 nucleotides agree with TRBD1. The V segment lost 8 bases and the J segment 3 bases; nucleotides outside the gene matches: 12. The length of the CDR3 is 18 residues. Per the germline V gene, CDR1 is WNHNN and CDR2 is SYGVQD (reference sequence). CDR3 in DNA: TGCGCCAGCCTATTTTCCGGGACAGGGGGATATGGGGCCAACGTCCTGACTTTC. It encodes CASLFSGTGGYGANVLTF.

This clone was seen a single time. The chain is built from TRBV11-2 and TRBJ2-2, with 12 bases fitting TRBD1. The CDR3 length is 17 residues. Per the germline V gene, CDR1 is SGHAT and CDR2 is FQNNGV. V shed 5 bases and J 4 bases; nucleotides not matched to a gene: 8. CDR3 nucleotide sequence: TGTGCCAGCAGCCTATATGGGGACAGGGGGCGCACCGGGGAGCTGTTTTTT. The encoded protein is CASSLYGDRGRTGELFF.

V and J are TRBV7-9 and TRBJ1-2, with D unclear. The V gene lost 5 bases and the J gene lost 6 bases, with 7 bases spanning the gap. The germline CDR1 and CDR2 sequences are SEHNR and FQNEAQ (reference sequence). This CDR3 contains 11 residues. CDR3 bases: TGTGCCAGCAGCGCCTGGGATGGCTACACCTTC. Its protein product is CASSAWDGYTF.

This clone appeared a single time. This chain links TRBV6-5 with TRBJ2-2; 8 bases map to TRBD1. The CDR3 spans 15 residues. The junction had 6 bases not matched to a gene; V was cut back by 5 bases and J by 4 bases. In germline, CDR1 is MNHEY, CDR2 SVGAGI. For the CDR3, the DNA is TGTGCCAGCAGTCTTCCAACAGGGGGCACCGGGGAGCTGTTTTTT. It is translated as CASSLPTGGTGELFF.

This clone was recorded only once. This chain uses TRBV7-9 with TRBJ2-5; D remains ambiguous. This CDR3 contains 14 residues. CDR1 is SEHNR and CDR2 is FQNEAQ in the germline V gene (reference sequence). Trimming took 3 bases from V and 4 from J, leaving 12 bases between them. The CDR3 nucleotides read TGTGCCAGCAGCTTCGGCAGAGGTGGAGAGACCCAGTACTTC. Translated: CASSFGRGGETQYF.

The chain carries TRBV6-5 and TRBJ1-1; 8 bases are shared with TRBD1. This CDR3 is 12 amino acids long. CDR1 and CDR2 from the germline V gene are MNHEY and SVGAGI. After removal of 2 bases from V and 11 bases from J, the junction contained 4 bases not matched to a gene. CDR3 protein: CASSYDRQGAFF. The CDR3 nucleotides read TGTGCCAGCAGTTACGATCGACAGGGGGCTTTCTTT.

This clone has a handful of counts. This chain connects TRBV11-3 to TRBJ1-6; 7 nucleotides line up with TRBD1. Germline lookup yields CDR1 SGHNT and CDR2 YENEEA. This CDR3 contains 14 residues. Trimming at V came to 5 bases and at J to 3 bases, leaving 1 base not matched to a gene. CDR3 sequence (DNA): TGTGCCAGCAGCCGGGACAGCTATAATTCACCCCTCCACTTT. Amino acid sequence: CASSRDSYNSPLHF.